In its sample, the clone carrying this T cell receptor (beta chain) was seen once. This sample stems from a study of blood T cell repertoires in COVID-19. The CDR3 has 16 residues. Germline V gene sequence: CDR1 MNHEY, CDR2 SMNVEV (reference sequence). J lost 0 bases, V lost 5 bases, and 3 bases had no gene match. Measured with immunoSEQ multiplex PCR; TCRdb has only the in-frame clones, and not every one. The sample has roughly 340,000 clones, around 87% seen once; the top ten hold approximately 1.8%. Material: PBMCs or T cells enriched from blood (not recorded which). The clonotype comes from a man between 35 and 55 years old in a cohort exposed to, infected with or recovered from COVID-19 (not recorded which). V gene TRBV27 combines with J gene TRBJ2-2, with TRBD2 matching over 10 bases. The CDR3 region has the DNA TGTGCCAGCAGTATAGGACTAGCGGCGAACACCGGGGAGCTGTTTTTT. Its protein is CASSIGLAANTGELFF.